This TCR beta chain was obtained from a study of blood T cells in healthy people across ages. The study's findings and limits: Getting older went along with TCR beta diversity per million T cells dropping roughly linearly. Calculation of diversity from one million T cells yielded estimates considered to be underestimates.

The authors ran a second PCR of about 6 to 11 cycles using a sample-barcoded 5' primer and a J-beta primer mix. Each CDR3 protein gets one entry after TCRdb re-called the 5' RACE reads with MiXCR. Of about 2 million distinct CDR3 sequences in the sample, around half were seen once. This clonotype has a handful of counts. Its matching antigen is unknown. The CDR3 runs 14 residues. From germline, CDR1 is SEHNR and CDR2 FQNEAQ (reference sequence). Trimming removed 3 bases from V and 4 bases from J, with 11 bases in between. The sequenced sample was blood. This clonotype was sampled from a woman aged 40 to 50 in good health. The rearrangement links TRBV7-9 to TRBJ2-3; D ambiguous. CDR3 amino acids: CASSFTSLADTQYF. As DNA, the CDR3 is TGTGCCAGCAGCTTTACCTCTCTGGCAGATACGCAGTATTTT.